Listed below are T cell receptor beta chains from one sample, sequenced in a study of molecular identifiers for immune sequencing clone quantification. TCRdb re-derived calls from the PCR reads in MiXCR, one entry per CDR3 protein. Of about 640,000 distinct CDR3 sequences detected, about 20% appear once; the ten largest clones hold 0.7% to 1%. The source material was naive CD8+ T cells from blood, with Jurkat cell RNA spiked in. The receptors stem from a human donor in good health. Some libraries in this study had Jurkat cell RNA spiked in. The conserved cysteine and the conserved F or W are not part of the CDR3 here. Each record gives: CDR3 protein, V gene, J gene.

ASSPGQYTDTQY,TRBV28,TRBJ2-3
ASSQEVGLNEQY,TRBV4-3,TRBJ2-7
AWGSLANTGELF,TRBV30,TRBJ2-2
ASSDLRTENNEQF,TRBV10-1,TRBJ2-1
AWSADSVSSYEQY,TRBV30,TRBJ2-7
ASSPWTFQETQY,TRBV11-2,TRBJ2-5
ASSSRMGGPTYNEQF,TRBV9,TRBJ2-1
ASSTPRGMDRETQY,TRBV19,TRBJ2-5
ATSVIEREGPDTQY,TRBV24-1,TRBJ2-3
SAPEGTSGPDTQY,TRBV20-1,TRBJ2-3
ASSQDPIQRGLSTEAF,TRBV4-1,TRBJ1-1
SVEELTGGEGYT,TRBV29-1,TRBJ1-2
ASSTPSGSEGDTQY,TRBV28,TRBJ2-3
ASSHQGGGYT,TRBV4-3,TRBJ1-2
ASSPFAGVYEQY,TRBV4-2,TRBJ2-7
ASSRGLAGLTDTQY,TRBV3-1,TRBJ2-3
ASQTDPSTDTQY,TRBV2,TRBJ2-3
ASKEGQTNYGYT,TRBV27,TRBJ1-2
SAPRQGSYEQY,TRBV20-1,TRBJ2-7
ASSRGQGQETQY,TRBV7-6,TRBJ2-5
ASTLPPPDTQY,TRBV6-6,TRBJ2-3
SARETNGGYTDTQY,TRBV20-1,TRBJ2-3